This TCR beta chain stems from a study of cytomegalovirus exposure and HLA in healthy donors. The PCR had 60 Vbeta and 13 Jbeta primers. This table comes from immunoSEQ multiplex PCR, and its TCRdb copy is limited to in-frame clones, with some not included. The repertoire table contains more than 90,000 clones. This CDR3 spans 19 amino acids. J lost 1 base, V lost 5 bases, and 17 bases had no gene match. Germline CDR1 is SGHDT and CDR2 is YYEEEE. Sequenced: PBMCs. The receptor comes from a man aged 25 to 40 in good health and CMV-seronegative. The chain employs TRBV5-6 and TRBJ2-3; TRBD1 matches at 9 bases. CDR3 sequence reads: CASRYGQGWISVRTDTQYF. The CDR3 DNA reads as TGTGCCAGCAGGTATGGACAGGGGTGGATAAGCGTCCGCACAGATACGCAGTATTTT.